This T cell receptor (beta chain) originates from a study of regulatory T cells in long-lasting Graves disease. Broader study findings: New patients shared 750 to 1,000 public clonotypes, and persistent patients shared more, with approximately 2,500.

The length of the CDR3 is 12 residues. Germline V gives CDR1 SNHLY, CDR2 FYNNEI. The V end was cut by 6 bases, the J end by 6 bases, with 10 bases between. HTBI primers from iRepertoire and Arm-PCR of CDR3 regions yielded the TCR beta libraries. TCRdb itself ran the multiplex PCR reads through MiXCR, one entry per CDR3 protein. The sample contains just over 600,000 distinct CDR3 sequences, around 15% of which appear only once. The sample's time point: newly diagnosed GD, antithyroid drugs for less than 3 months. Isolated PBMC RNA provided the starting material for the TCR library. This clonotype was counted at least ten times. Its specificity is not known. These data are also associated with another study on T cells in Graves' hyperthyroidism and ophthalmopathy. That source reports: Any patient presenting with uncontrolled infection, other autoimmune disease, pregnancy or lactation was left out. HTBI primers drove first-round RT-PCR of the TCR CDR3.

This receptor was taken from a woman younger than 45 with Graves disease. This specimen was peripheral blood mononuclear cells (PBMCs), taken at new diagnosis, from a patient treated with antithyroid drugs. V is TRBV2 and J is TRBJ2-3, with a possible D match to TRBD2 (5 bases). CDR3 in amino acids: CASRRVKDTQYF. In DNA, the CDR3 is TGTGCCAGCAGGCGGGTTAAGGATACGCAGTATTTT.